The TCR beta chain described here comes from a study of long-term antiretroviral therapy in people with HIV. Study-wide context: Of all samples, the earliest predate the 2015 immediate-ART recommendation by about a decade.

Researchers report immunoSEQ v3.0 was run at survey level. Clones were sequenced by immunoSEQ multiplex PCR, and TCRdb holds only the in-frame ones, with some missing. The table records about 38,000 clones, 80% to 85% of them present only once. Findings and caveats of the study: Versus controls, repertoires in people with HIV had narrower CDR3 length ranges.

PBMC samples from each donor numbered at least one pre-ART and at least two post-ART. Each specimen consisted of roughly 1-11 million cryopreserved PBMC prior to extraction of DNA. This clone has only one observation. The antigen remains unidentified. This CDR3 contains 15 residues. With 5 bases clipped from V and 5 bases from J, the junction kept 8 bases outside the gene matches. Per germline, CDR1 SGHAT and CDR2 FQNNGV. Sample: unsorted PBMCs, taken 1.5 years after starting antiretroviral therapy. The chain employs TRBV11-2 and TRBJ1-1; 10 bases map to TRBD1. This receptor was identified in a young man with HIV. The chain's CDR3 is CASSARDRGPTEAFF. CDR3 DNA sequence: TGTGCCAGCAGCGCCCGAGACAGGGGGCCTACTGAAGCTTTCTTT.